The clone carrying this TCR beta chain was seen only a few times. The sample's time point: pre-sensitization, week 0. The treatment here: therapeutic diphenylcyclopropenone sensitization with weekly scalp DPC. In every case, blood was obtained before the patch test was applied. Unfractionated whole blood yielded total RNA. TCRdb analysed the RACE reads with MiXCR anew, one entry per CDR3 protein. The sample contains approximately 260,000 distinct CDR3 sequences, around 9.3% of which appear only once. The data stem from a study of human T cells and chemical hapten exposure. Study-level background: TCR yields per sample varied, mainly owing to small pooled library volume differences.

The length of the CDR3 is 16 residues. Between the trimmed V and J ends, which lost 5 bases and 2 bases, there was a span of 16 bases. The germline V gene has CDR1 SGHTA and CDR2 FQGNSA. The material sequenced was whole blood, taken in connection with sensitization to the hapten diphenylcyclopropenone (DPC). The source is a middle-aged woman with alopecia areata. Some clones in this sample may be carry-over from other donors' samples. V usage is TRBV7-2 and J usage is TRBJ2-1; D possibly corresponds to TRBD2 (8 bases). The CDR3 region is CASSLGGGGPYNEQFF. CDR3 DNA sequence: TGTGCCAGCAGCCTAGGGGGCGGGGGGCCCTACAATGAGCAGTTCTTC.